The 24 T cell receptor beta chains given below trace back to one sample, sequenced in a study of blood T cell repertoires in COVID-19. Only in-frame clones appear in the TCRdb table, and some are missing; sequencing was by immunoSEQ multiplex PCR. The sample has 300,000 or so clones, 70% to 90% seen once. The sequenced sample was peripheral blood. All receptors derive from a woman aged 40 to 50 with acute or convalescent COVID-19.

The rearrangement uses TRBV3-1 (or the pseudogene TRBV3-2) and TRBJ2-3; weak D call: TRBD1 (6 bases). CDR1 is LGHDT, CDR2 YNNKEL, per germline (reference sequence). The CDR3 has 16 amino acids. Trimming cost V 2 bases and J 4 bases, with 16 bases left between them. The chain's CDR3 is CASSQLRASGADTQYF. Written as DNA, the CDR3 is TGTGCCAGCAGCCAATTGAGGGCCTCAGGGGCAGATACGCAGTATTTT.

This clone showed up just a few times. The chain couples TRBV6-1 to TRBJ1-4; D gene unclear. CDR3 length: 16 residues. Germline V CDR1 and CDR2: MNHNS, SASEGT. The V end was cut by 4 bases, the J end by 5 bases, with 17 bases between. For the CDR3, the DNA is TGTGCCAGCAGTGGAAACCGAGGCAGAAGGAATGAAAAACTGTTTTTT. Protein product: CASSGNRGRRNEKLFF.

V usage is TRBV27 and J usage is TRBJ2-1, with 7 bases identical to TRBD2. The CDR3 covers 15 residues. The germline CDR1 and CDR2 sequences are MNHEY and SMNVEV (reference sequence). V gave up 6 bases and J gave up 1 base; unmatched junction bases: 6. CDR3 DNA: TGTGCCAGCAGATACGGGGGGTTGTCCTACAATGAGCAGTTCTTC. Protein: CASRYGGLSYNEQFF.

This chain connects TRBV5-6 to TRBJ1-4; D not resolved. CDR1 SGHDT and CDR2 YYEEEE come from the germline V gene. Trimming pared 1 base from V and 8 bases from J, leaving 15 bases between. CDR3 length equals 15 residues. CDR3 bases: TGTGCCAGCAGCTTGTCTGGGCTGGTTAGGGAAAAACTGTTTTTT. It translates to CASSLSGLVREKLFF. The complete variable domain, with remaining parts taken from reference TRBV5-6 and TRBJ1-4, reads DAGVTQSPTHLIKTRGQQVTLRCSPKSGHDTVSWYQQALGQGPQFIFQYYEEEERQRGNFPDRFSGHQFPNYSSELNVNALLLGDSALYLCASSLSGLVREKLFFGSGTQLSVL.

The chain uses TRBV7-8 and TRBJ1-6; 8 bases fit TRBD1. Germline CDR1 is SGHVS and CDR2 is FQNEAQ. The CDR3 is made up of 15 amino acids. V trimming: 5 bases; J trimming: 5 bases; junction bases outside the gene matches: 5. The CDR3 coding sequence is TGTGCCAGCAGCCCGGACAGGGCGAATAATTCACCCCTCCACTTT. It is translated as CASSPDRANNSPLHF. Using reference TRBV7-8 and TRBJ1-6 for the parts outside the CDR3, the full variable domain is GAGVSQSPRYKVAKRGQDVALRCDPISGHVSLFWYQQALGQGPEFLTYFQNEAQLDKSGLPSDRFFAERPEGSVSTLKIQRTQQEDSAVYLCASSPDRANNSPLHFGNGTRLTVT.

The gene calls are TRBV4-1 and TRBJ1-3, with no clear D. Deletions cut 4 bases from V and 0 bases from J, with 13 bases between. CDR3 length: 16 amino acids. The V gene's germline CDR1 is MGHRA and CDR2 YSYEKL. CDR3 region: CASSPSPGISGNTIYF. CDR3 DNA sequence: TGCGCCAGCAGCCCTTCGCCCGGGATCTCTGGAAACACCATATATTTT.

The V and J genes are TRBV3-1 (or the pseudogene TRBV3-2) and TRBJ2-3; 8 bases are a match to TRBD2. The CDR3 spans 15 residues. The germline V gene has CDR1 LGHDT and CDR2 YNNKEL (reference sequence). V shed 4 bases, J shed 11 bases, and the junction held 14 bases outside the gene matches. The CDR3 loop reads CASSLRGGVSRRQYF. The CDR3 nucleotides are TGTGCCAGCAGCCTACGGGGGGGCGTGTCTCGACGGCAGTATTTT.

The chain is built from TRBV5-1 and TRBJ1-6; TRBD1 matches 7 bases. The V gene end was trimmed by 4 bases and the J gene end by 0 bases; junction bases not matched to a gene: 7. The CDR3 covers 17 residues. The V gene's germline CDR1 is SGHRS and CDR2 YFSETQ. The DNA for the CDR3 is TGCGCCAGCAGCGGGGGACAGTCGAGCTCCTATAATTCACCCCTCCACTTT. Its translation is CASSGGQSSSYNSPLHF.

The chain combines TRBV20-1 with TRBJ1-5; D remains unclear. Trimming removed 3 bases from V and 3 bases from J, with 12 bases in between. This CDR3 is built from 14 residues. CDR1 and CDR2 (germline): DFQATT, SNEGSKA (reference sequence). CDR3 nucleotide sequence: TGCAGTGCTAGTGCGGGGATTAACAATCAGCCCCAGCATTTT. Translation gives CSASAGINNQPQHF.

The rearrangement links TRBV7-2 to TRBJ1-1; D is possibly TRBD1 (5 bases). CDR1 is SGHTA, CDR2 FQGNSA, per germline. Between the trimmed V and J ends, which lost 1 base and 8 bases, there was a span of 11 bases. The CDR3 consists of 13 residues. CDR3 in amino acids: CASSLEWRQEAFF. In nucleotides, the CDR3 is TGTGCCAGCAGCTTAGAATGGCGACAGGAAGCTTTCTTT.

The chain combines TRBV7-9 with TRBJ1-2; 7 bases are a match to TRBD1. CDR3 length: 15 residues. V lost 5 bases, J lost 8 bases, and 14 bases stayed unmatched. The germline V gene has CDR1 SEHNR and CDR2 FQNEAQ (reference sequence). CDR3 coding DNA: TGTGCCAGCAGCCTGTCGGGACAGCCTAACTGGGGCTACACCTTC. Protein product: CASSLSGQPNWGYTF.

This clone was recorded a few times. V is TRBV6-2 or TRBV6-3 and J is TRBJ1-5, with a weak D call TRBD1 (5 bases). Trimming took off 2 bases at V and 5 bases at J, with 13 bases between the two ends. Germline CDR1 is MNHEY and CDR2 is SVGEGT. The CDR3 covers 15 residues. The CDR3 protein is CASSYGRGIDQPQHF. The CDR3 bases are TGTGCCAGCAGTTACGGACGGGGGATAGATCAGCCCCAGCATTTT.

A word on this clone: The same CDR3 can be traced to other DNA sequences in this sample. The chain combines TRBV12-3 or TRBV12-4 with TRBJ1-4, with D maybe TRBD1 (5 bases). The germline V and J ends were trimmed by 6 bases and 13 bases, with 15 bases remaining between them. The CDR3 length is 12 residues. Here the CDR3 reads CASSPGDRGLFF. CDR3 bases: TGTGCCAGCAGCCCGGGCGATAGGGGACTGTTTTTT.

This rearrangement joins TRBV7-8 to TRBJ1-1, with D possibly being TRBD1 (6 bases). CDR3 length equals 14 residues. Trimming shortened V by 4 bases and J by 4 bases, and 13 bases separated the two germline ends. Per germline, CDR1 SGHVS and CDR2 FQNEAQ. CDR3 amino acids: CASSSRGTGTEAFF. The CDR3 nucleotides read TGTGCCAGCAGCTCCAGGGGAACGGGCACTGAAGCTTTCTTT.

J is TRBJ1-6 and V is TRBV6-4, with 7 bases matching TRBD1. Germline lookup yields CDR1 MRHNA and CDR2 SNTAGT. The CDR3 length is 15 residues. V shed 0 bases and J 7 bases; nucleotides not matched to a gene: 3. This chain's CDR3 is CASSDSGQSNSPLHF. The CDR3 region has the DNA TGTGCCAGCAGTGACTCGGGACAGTCGAATTCACCCCTCCACTTT.

This chain links TRBV2 with TRBJ1-5; no clear D. CDR1 and CDR2 (germline): SNHLY, FYNNEI. Trimming cost V 1 base and J 2 bases, with 6 bases left between them. This CDR3 region has 14 residues. The CDR3 reads CASSEESGNQPQHF. CDR3 coding DNA: TGTGCCAGCAGTGAAGAGAGTGGCAATCAGCCCCAGCATTTT.

This clone was seen only once. The chain uses TRBV10-3 and TRBJ2-7; D possibly corresponds to TRBD2 (7 bases). Germline V CDR1 and CDR2: ENHRY, SYGVKD. Trimming took 10 bases from V and 2 from J, leaving 21 bases between them. The CDR3 runs 15 residues. Here the CDR3 DNA reads TGTGCCACCGGGGTCACGGGCGGGGGCACCTACGAGCAGTACGTC. This translates into CATGVTGGGTYEQYV.

The chain is built from TRBV6-2 or TRBV6-3 and TRBJ2-5, with D hard to call. The germline gives CDR1 MNHEY, CDR2 SVGEGT. V lost 2 bases, J lost 4 bases, and 8 bases lay in between. This CDR3 contains 13 residues. The CDR3 sequence: CASSYQMIETQYF. For the CDR3, the DNA is TGTGCCAGCAGTTACCAGATGATAGAGACCCAGTACTTC.

The V gene is TRBV7-2, the J gene TRBJ2-4; D may be TRBD1 (6 bases). Germline assignment: CDR1 SGHTA and CDR2 FQGNSA. The CDR3 is 18 amino acids. V gave up 5 bases and J gave up 0 bases, with 20 bases separating them. CDR3 bases: TGTGCCAGCAGCGCCGAGGTCTGGGGGCGGATAGCCAAAAACATTCAGTACTTC. Translating gives CASSAEVWGRIAKNIQYF.

J is TRBJ1-1 and V is TRBV5-1; no firm D call. This CDR3 is built from 15 residues. V was clipped by 1 base and J by 4 bases, with 14 bases between them. Germline V gene data show CDR1 as SGHRS and CDR2 as YFSETQ. The CDR3 DNA follows: TGCGCCAGCAGCTTGTGGGTGGGCGAGGGCACTGAAGCTTTCTTT. This translates into CASSLWVGEGTEAFF.

The V gene is TRBV15, the J gene TRBJ2-3, with D possibly TRBD1 on 6 matching bases. V lost 0 bases and J 3 bases, leaving 16 bases between the germline ends. The CDR3 runs 17 residues. The V gene's germline CDR1 is LNHNV and CDR2 YYDKDF (reference sequence). The CDR3: CATSRDWVGGGTDTQYF. Here the CDR3 DNA reads TGTGCCACCAGCAGAGATTGGGTAGGGGGTGGGACAGATACGCAGTATTTT.

The chain links TRBV27 to TRBJ1-1, with 8 bases that match TRBD1. CDR1 MNHEY and CDR2 SMNVEV come from the germline V gene (reference sequence). There are 15 residues in the CDR3. V lost 6 bases and J lost 5; bases outside the gene matches: 11. CDR3 DNA sequence: TGTGCCAGCAGGGTACTCCGGACAGGGAAGACTGAAGCTTTCTTT. Amino acid sequence: CASRVLRTGKTEAFF.

The chain couples TRBV19 to TRBJ1-2; 9 bases line up with TRBD1. The CDR3 totals 13 residues. J was trimmed by 4 bases and V by 3 bases; bases with no gene match: 0. Germline assignment: CDR1 LNHDA and CDR2 SQIVND (reference sequence). The CDR3, as DNA: TGTGCCAGTAGTATGGACAGGGGCTATGGCTACACCTTC. This encodes CASSMDRGYGYTF.

CDR3 region: CASRLRSGQANYGYTF. DNA for the CDR3: TGTGCCAGTAGACTCCGCAGCGGACAGGCTAACTATGGCTACACCTTC. The chain carries TRBV19 and TRBJ1-2; 7 positions match TRBD1. Germline V gene lookup returns CDR1 LNHDA and CDR2 SQIVND (reference sequence). The CDR3 covers 16 residues. J gave up 0 bases and V 6 bases, and 10 bases lay outside the gene matches.